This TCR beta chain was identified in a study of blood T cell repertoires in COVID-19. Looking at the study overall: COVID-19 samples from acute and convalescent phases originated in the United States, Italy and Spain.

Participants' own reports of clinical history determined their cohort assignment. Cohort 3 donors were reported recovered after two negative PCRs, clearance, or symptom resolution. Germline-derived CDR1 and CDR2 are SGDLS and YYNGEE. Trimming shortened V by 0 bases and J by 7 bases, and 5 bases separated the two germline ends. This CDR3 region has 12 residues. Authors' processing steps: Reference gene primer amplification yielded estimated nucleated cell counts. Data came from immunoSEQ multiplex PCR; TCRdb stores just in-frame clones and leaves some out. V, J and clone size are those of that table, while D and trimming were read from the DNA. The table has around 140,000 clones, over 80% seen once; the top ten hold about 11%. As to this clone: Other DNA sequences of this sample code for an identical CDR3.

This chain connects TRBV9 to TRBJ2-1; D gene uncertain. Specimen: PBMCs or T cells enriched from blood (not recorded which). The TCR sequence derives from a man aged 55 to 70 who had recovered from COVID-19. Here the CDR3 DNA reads TGTGCCAGCAGCGTAGACCGGAATGAGCAGTTCTTC. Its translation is CASSVDRNEQFF.